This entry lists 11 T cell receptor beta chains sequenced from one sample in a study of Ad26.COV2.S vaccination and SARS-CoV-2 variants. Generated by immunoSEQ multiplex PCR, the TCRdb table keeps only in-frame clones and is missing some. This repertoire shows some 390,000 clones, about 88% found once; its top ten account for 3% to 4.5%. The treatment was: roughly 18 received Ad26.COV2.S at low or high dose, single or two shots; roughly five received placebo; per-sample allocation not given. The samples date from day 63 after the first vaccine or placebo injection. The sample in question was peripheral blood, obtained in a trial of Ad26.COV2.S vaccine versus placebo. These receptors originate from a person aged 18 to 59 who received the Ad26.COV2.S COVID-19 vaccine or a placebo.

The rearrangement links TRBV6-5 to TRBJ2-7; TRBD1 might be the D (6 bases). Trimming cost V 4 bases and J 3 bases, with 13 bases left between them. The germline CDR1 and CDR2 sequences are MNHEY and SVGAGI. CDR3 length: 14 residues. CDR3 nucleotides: TGTGCCAGCAGTTCCTGGGACACATTCTACGAGCAGTACTTC. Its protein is CASSSWDTFYEQYF.

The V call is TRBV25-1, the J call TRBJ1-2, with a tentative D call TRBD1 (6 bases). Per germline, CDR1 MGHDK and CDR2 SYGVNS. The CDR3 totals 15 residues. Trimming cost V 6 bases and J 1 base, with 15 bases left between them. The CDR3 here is CASREGQSGNYGYTF. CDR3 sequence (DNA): TGTGCCAGCAGGGAAGGACAGAGTGGTAACTATGGCTACACCTTC.

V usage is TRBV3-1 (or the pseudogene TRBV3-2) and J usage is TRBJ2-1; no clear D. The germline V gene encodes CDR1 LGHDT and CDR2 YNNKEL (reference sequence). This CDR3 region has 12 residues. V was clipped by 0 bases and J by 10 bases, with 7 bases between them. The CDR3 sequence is CASSQEVWEQFF. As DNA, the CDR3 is TGTGCCAGCAGCCAAGAGGTCTGGGAGCAGTTCTTC.

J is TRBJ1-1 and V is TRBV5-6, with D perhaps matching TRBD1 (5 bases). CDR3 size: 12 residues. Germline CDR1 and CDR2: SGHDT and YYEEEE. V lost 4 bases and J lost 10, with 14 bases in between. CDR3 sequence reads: CASSRWGRGAFF. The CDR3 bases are TGTGCCAGCAGCCGCTGGGGGAGGGGAGCTTTCTTT.

The CDR3 region is CASSQEQARVAFF. In nucleotides, the CDR3 is TGTGCCAGCAGCCAAGAACAGGCACGGGTCGCTTTCTTT. This chain links TRBV3-1 (or the pseudogene TRBV3-2) with TRBJ1-1, with a possible D match to TRBD1 (5 bases). The V end lost 0 bases, the J end lost 11 bases, and 13 bases lay between the germline ends. CDR1 and CDR2 from the germline V gene are LGHDT and YNNKEL (reference sequence). The CDR3 extends over 13 amino acids.

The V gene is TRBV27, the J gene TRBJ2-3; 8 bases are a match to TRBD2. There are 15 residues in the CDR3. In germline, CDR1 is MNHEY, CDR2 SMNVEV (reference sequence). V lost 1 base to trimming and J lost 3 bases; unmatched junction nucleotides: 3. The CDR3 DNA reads TGTGCCAGCAGTTTATACGGGGGGGAAACAGATACGCAGTATTTT. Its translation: CASSLYGGETDTQYF.

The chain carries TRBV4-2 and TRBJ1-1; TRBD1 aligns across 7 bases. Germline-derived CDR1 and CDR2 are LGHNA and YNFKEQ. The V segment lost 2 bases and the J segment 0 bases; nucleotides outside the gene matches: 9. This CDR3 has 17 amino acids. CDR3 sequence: CASSQNLGGLVNTEAFF. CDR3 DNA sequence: TGTGCCAGCAGCCAAAACCTAGGGGGCCTGGTGAACACTGAAGCTTTCTTT.

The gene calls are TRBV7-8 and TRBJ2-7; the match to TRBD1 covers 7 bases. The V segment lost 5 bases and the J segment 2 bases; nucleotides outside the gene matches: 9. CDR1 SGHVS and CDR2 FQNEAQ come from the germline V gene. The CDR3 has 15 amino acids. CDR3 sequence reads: CASSTLYRGPYEQYF. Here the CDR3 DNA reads TGTGCCAGCAGCACCTTATACAGGGGCCCCTACGAGCAGTACTTC. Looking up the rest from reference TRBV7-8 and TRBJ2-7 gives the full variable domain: GAGVSQSPRYKVAKRGQDVALRCDPISGHVSLFWYQQALGQGPEFLTYFQNEAQLDKSGLPSDRFFAERPEGSVSTLKIQRTQQEDSAVYLCASSTLYRGPYEQYFGPGTRLTVT.

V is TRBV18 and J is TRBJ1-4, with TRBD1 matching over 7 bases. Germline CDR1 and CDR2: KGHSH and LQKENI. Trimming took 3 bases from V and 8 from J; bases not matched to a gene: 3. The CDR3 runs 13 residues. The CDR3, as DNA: TGTGCCAGCTCACCGACAGGGCACGAAAAACTGTTTTTT. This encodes CASSPTGHEKLFF.

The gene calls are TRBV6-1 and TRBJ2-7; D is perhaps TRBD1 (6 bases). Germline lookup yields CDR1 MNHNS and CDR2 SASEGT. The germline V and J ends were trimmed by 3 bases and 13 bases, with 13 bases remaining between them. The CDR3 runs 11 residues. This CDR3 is CASSDIDRRYF. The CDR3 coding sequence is TGTGCCAGCAGTGACATTGACAGGCGATACTTC.

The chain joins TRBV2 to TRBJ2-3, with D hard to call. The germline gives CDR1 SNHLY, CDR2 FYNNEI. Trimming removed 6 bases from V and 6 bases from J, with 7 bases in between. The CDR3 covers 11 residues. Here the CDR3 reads CASSLADTQYF. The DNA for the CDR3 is TGTGCCAGCAGCCTCGCGGATACGCAGTATTTT.